This entry concerns a single T cell receptor (beta chain). Antigen unknown. The data were taken from a study of shared clonotypes between healthy human individuals. Produced via immunoSEQ multiplex PCR; TCRdb's table is partial and in-frame only. The sample includes around 980,000 clones, 78% of them seen just once. Findings and limits, study-wide: Read depth was anticipated to influence clonotype sharing among donors.

Germline CDR1 and CDR2: SNHLY and FYNNEI. The CDR3 is made up of 15 amino acids. The V and J ends lost 5 bases and 0 bases respectively, with 11 bases between them. This clonotype was sampled from a man younger than 30 in good health. Some clones in this sample may be carry-over from other donors' samples. This chain uses TRBV2 with TRBJ1-5; perhaps TRBD1 as D (5 bases). The sequencing input was memory CD4+ T cells from PBMCs. Stated subset: CD45RA-negative fraction. For the CDR3, the DNA is TGTGCCAGCAGTTCCGACAGCCTTAGCAATCAGCCCCAGCATTTT. Translating it yields CASSSDSLSNQPQHF.